The sequence of this T cell receptor beta chain was determined in a study of blood T cells in healthy people across ages. General study findings and limits: Donors of long life had a larger count of naive CD4+ cells and greater diversity than aged donors.

Trimming took 8 bases from V and 0 from J, leaving 12 bases between them. This CDR3 spans 13 amino acids. Germline V gene sequence: CDR1 DFQATT, CDR2 SNEGSKA (reference sequence). Combining a sample-barcoded 5' primer with a J-beta primer mix, a second PCR ran for about 6 to 12 cycles. Each CDR3 protein gets one entry after TCRdb re-called the 5' RACE reads with MiXCR. The repertoire holds 1.2 million to 1.5 million distinct CDR3 sequences, roughly 40% seen once, with roughly 7.9% in the top ten. Total RNA was isolated from each sample in quantities of at least 5 micrograms. Points on this clonotype: Antigen unknown.

This chain connects TRBV20-1 to TRBJ2-3; no clear D. The sequenced sample consisted of blood. This sequence originates from a woman between 18 and 29 years old in good health. The CDR3 reads CSQSEISTDTQYF. In DNA form, the CDR3 reads TGCAGTCAGTCGGAAATTAGCACAGATACGCAGTATTTT.